Each of the 21 T cell receptor beta chains below was sequenced from the same sample in a study of shared clonotypes between healthy human individuals. TCRdb's table, derived via immunoSEQ multiplex PCR, lists solely in-frame clones and lacks some. The sample holds about 550,000 clones; roughly 96% are singletons and the top ten take about 0.11%. Positive CCR7 selection of CD45RO-negative cells yielded the naive CD8 cells, and terminally differentiated effector memory CD45RA+ cells were excluded. Sequencing used naive CD8+ T cells sorted from blood. Receptors originate from a woman aged 25 to 39 in good health.

This clone was observed a single time. The gene calls are TRBV11-2 and TRBJ2-7; D tentatively reads TRBD1 or TRBD2 (5 bases each). Germline CDR1 reads SGHAT; CDR2 reads FQNNGV. The V gene lost 3 bases and the J gene lost 0 bases, with 15 bases spanning the gap. CDR3 size: 16 residues. CDR3 nucleotides: TGTGCCAGCAGCTTCCCCATAGCCGGGACCTCCTACGAGCAGTACTTC. Translated, it gives CASSFPIAGTSYEQYF. Using reference TRBV11-2 and TRBJ2-7 for the parts outside the CDR3, the full variable domain is EAGVAQSPRYKIIEKRQSVAFWCNPISGHATLYWYQQILGQGPKLLIQFQNNGVVDDSQLPKDRFSAERLKGVDSTLKIQPAKLEDSAVYLCASSFPIAGTSYEQYFGPGTRLTVT.

In nucleotides, the CDR3 is TGTGCCAGCAGTGAAGCTGAGCGGAGGTTGTACGAGCAGTACTTC. This gives the protein CASSEAERRLYEQYF. V usage is TRBV2 and J usage is TRBJ2-7; TRBD2 is a possible D gene (5 bases). Germline V gene data show CDR1 as SNHLY and CDR2 as FYNNEI. Trimming shortened V by 0 bases and J by 4 bases, and 13 bases separated the two germline ends. CDR3 length: 15 amino acids.

The chain joins TRBV27 to TRBJ2-1, with D possibly matching TRBD2 (6 bases). The germline V gene has CDR1 MNHEY and CDR2 SMNVEV (reference sequence). V shed 0 bases and J shed 9 bases, with 21 bases lying between them. CDR3 size: 17 residues. The CDR3 sequence is CASSLSLPTSRVGEQFF. The CDR3 DNA is TGTGCCAGCAGTTTATCTCTCCCGACTAGTCGGGTGGGTGAGCAGTTCTTC.

The genes are TRBV4-1 and TRBJ1-5; possibly TRBD1 for D (5 bases). The V gene lost 0 bases and the J gene lost 2 bases, with 14 bases spanning the gap. Germline values: CDR1 MGHRA, CDR2 YSYEKL. The CDR3 length is 17 residues. The CDR3 DNA sequence: TGCGCCAGCAGCCAAGATTTCCAGGGATGGCGCAATCAGCCCCAGCATTTT. This gives the protein CASSQDFQGWRNQPQHF.

This clone was recorded only once. The chain carries TRBV11-2 and TRBJ2-7; D is uncertain. CDR1 is SGHAT and CDR2 is FQNNGV in the germline V gene. V was cut by 0 bases and J by 2 bases, with 11 bases left in between. This CDR3 has 15 residues. CDR3 sequence (DNA): TGTGCCAGCAGCTTAGATGGGTGGGCCACCTACGAGCAGTACTTC. Translating gives CASSLDGWATYEQYF.

The chain has TRBV9 and TRBJ2-3; D is undetermined. The CDR3 has 16 amino acids. Germline values: CDR1 SGDLS, CDR2 YYNGEE. Trimming removed 0 bases at V and 1 base at J, with 12 bases between. Here the CDR3 reads CASSVEPSSGTDTQYF. The CDR3 bases are TGTGCCAGCAGCGTAGAACCTAGTTCGGGCACAGATACGCAGTATTTT.

This chain links TRBV29-1 with TRBJ2-7, with 12 bases identical to TRBD2. This CDR3 comprises 14 residues. Germline values: CDR1 SQVTM, CDR2 ANQGSEA. The J segment lost 0 bases and the V segment lost 7 bases, leaving 4 bases of the junction unmatched. DNA of the CDR3: TGCAGCGCTCGGACTAGCGGGAACTCCTACGAGCAGTACTTC. Its protein product is CSARTSGNSYEQYF.

V gene TRBV28 combines with J gene TRBJ2-5, with 10 positions matching TRBD1. Gene TRBJ2-7 matches the end of the DNA better, so the J call may be wrong. The length of the CDR3 is 14 residues. The germline V gene has CDR1 MDHEN and CDR2 SYDVKM. CDR3 amino acids: CASRGWDRGNEQYF. Written as DNA, the CDR3 is TGTGCCAGCAGGGGCTGGGACAGGGGCAACGAGCAGTACTTC.

V gene TRBV29-1 combines with J gene TRBJ1-1; no clear D gene. Germline lookup yields CDR1 SQVTM and CDR2 ANQGSEA. The CDR3 spans 12 residues. With 4 bases removed from V and 1 base from J, the gap between germline ends came to 7 bases. The CDR3 DNA sequence: TGCAGCGTTGGTGGACGGAACACTGAAGCTTTCTTT. Protein sequence: CSVGGRNTEAFF.

The chain joins TRBV5-1 to TRBJ2-4; the D gene is possibly TRBD2 (5 bases). The CDR3 length is 14 residues. Germline-derived CDR1 and CDR2 are SGHRS and YFSETQ. V was pared by 0 bases and J by 3 bases, with 7 bases between. The CDR3 nucleotides are TGCGCCAGCAGCTTGGATGGGAGCAAAAACATTCAGTACTTC. Encoded protein: CASSLDGSKNIQYF.

The CDR3 protein is CASSLVEEQYF. The CDR3 region has the DNA TGTGCCAGCAGCTTAGTTGAGGAGCAGTACTTC. V gene TRBV7-8 combines with J gene TRBJ2-7; D is unresolved. Germline assignment: CDR1 SGHVS and CDR2 FQNEAQ. Trimming pared 1 base from V and 7 bases from J, leaving 5 bases between. The CDR3 covers 11 residues. Drawing the rest from reference TRBV7-8 and TRBJ2-7, the complete variable domain is GAGVSQSPRYKVAKRGQDVALRCDPISGHVSLFWYQQALGQGPEFLTYFQNEAQLDKSGLPSDRFFAERPEGSVSTLKIQRTQQEDSAVYLCASSLVEEQYFGPGTRLTVT.

The V gene is TRBV7-9, the J gene TRBJ2-1; 8 bases are shared with TRBD1. Germline V gene lookup returns CDR1 SEHNR and CDR2 FQNEAQ (reference sequence). This CDR3 region has 14 residues. J lost 6 bases, V lost 5 bases, and 6 bases had no gene match. In nucleotides, the CDR3 is TGTGCCAGCAGCACCCAGGGGGCGTTCAATGAGCAGTTCTTC. Translation: CASSTQGAFNEQFF.

This clone has a single count. This chain joins TRBV19 and TRBJ1-2; 7 bases match TRBD1. This CDR3 contains 14 residues. V gave up 6 bases and J gave up 2 bases; unmatched junction bases: 6. Looked up from germline, CDR1 is LNHDA and CDR2 is SQIVND (reference sequence). CDR3 DNA: TGTGCCAGTAGCAGGGACAGTGAAAACTATGGCTACACCTTC. Translation gives CASSRDSENYGYTF.

The chain joins TRBV7-7 to TRBJ1-1, with TRBD1 as a possible D gene (5 bases). Trimming took off 5 bases at V and 3 bases at J, with 13 bases between the two ends. The CDR3 length is 14 residues. Per germline, CDR1 SSHAT and CDR2 FNYEAQ (reference sequence). CDR3 loop: CASSRHGGDTEAFF. The CDR3, as DNA: TGTGCCAGCAGCCGTCACGGGGGGGACACTGAAGCTTTCTTT.

The chain couples TRBV5-6 to TRBJ2-1, with 10 bases fitting TRBD1. The germline V gene encodes CDR1 SGHDT and CDR2 YYEEEE. With V trimmed by 3 bases and J by 8 bases, 5 bases remained unmatched. The CDR3 has 14 amino acids. The CDR3 sequence is CASSSGQGFDEQFF. CDR3 sequence (DNA): TGTGCCAGCAGCTCGGGACAGGGGTTCGATGAGCAGTTCTTC.

The rearrangement joins TRBV6-4 to TRBJ2-5; TRBD2 might be the D (6 bases). The CDR3 has 14 residues. V shed 3 bases and J shed 11 bases, with 19 bases lying between them. Looked up from germline, CDR1 is MRHNA and CDR2 is SNTAGT. The CDR3 loop is CASSETIGSREQYF. CDR3 coding DNA: TGTGCCAGCAGTGAAACAATAGGTTCCCGGGAGCAGTACTTC.

This clone was seen just once. The rearrangement uses TRBV4-1 and TRBJ1-2, with 7 positions matching TRBD1. Germline values: CDR1 MGHRA, CDR2 YSYEKL. Losses at the gene ends were 4 bases for V and 2 bases for J; bases not matched to a gene: 13. The CDR3 extends over 17 amino acids. DNA for the CDR3: TGCGCCAGCAGCCTACCGACAGGGAGGATTGGGAACTATGGCTACACCTTC. Amino acids: CASSLPTGRIGNYGYTF.

The DNA of the CDR3 is TGTGCCAGCAGCTTAGTTGAGGGCCCCTATAGCAATCAGCCCCAGCATTTT. Amino acids: CASSLVEGPYSNQPQHF. The chain is built from TRBV7-2 and TRBJ1-5, with unresolved D. V lost 1 base to trimming and J lost 0 bases, with 13 bases between them. CDR1 and CDR2 from the germline V gene are SGHTA and FQGNSA. CDR3 size: 17 residues.

The chain employs TRBV6-6 and TRBJ2-3; the D is unclear. CDR1 and CDR2 from the germline V gene are MNHNY and SVGAGI (reference sequence). The CDR3 covers 15 residues. Trimming shortened V by 5 bases and J by 5 bases, and 17 bases separated the two germline ends. This CDR3 reads CASSQGPYFVDTQYF. CDR3 bases: TGTGCCAGCAGTCAAGGACCATATTTCGTAGATACGCAGTATTTT.

This chain connects TRBV19 to TRBJ1-1, with D tentatively TRBD1 (5 bases). The V gene's germline CDR1 is LNHDA and CDR2 SQIVND (reference sequence). This CDR3 has 14 residues. The V end was cut by 3 bases, the J end by 1 base, with 9 bases between. The CDR3 sequence: CASSIWDQNTEAFF. The CDR3 DNA reads as TGTGCCAGTAGTATCTGGGACCAGAACACTGAAGCTTTCTTT.

CDR3 nucleotide sequence: TGCGCCTCCAGCTCAGGGGCCAACGTCCTGACTTTC. Encoded protein: CASSSGANVLTF. The rearrangement joins TRBV23-1 to TRBJ2-6, with D hard to call. TRBV23-1 counts as an open reading frame of uncertain function. V lost 11 bases and J lost 4, with 9 bases in between. The CDR3 is 12 amino acids.